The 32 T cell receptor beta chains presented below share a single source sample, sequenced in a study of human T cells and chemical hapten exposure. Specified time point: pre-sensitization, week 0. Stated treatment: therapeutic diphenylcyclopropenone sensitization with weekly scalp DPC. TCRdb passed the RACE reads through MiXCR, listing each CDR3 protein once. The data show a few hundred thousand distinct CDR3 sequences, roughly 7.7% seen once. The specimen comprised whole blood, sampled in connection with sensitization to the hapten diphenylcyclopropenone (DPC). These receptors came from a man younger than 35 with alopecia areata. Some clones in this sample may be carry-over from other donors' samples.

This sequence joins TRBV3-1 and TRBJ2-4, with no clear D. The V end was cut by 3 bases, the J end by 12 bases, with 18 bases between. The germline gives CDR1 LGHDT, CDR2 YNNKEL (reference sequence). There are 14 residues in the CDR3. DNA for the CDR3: TGTGCCAGCAGCCAGGGGTTTTCTACGAGAGGTCAGTACTTC. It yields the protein CASSQGFSTRGQYF.

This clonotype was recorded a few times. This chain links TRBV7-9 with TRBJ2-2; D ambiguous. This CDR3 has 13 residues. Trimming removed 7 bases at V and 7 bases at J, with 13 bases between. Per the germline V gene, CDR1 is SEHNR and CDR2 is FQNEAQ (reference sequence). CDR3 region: CASTSPIFGELFF. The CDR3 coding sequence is TGTGCCAGCACCTCCCCAATCTTCGGGGAGCTGTTTTTT.

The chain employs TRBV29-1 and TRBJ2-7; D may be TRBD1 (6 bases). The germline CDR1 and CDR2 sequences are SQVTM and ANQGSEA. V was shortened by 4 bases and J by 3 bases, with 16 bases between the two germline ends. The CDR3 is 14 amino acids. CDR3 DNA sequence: TGCAGCGTTGTCTTTCCGGACAGAAGCTACGAGCAGTACGTC. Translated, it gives CSVVFPDRSYEQYV.

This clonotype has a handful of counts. The CDR3 sequence is CASSTQGQTYEQYF. DNA of the CDR3: TGTGCCAGCAGCACTCAGGGACAGACCTACGAGCAGTACTTC. The chain links TRBV9 to TRBJ2-7; 7 nucleotides align to TRBD1. Losses at the gene ends were 4 bases for V and 2 bases for J; bases not matched to a gene: 6. This CDR3 contains 14 residues. Germline V gene data show CDR1 as SGDLS and CDR2 as YYNGEE.

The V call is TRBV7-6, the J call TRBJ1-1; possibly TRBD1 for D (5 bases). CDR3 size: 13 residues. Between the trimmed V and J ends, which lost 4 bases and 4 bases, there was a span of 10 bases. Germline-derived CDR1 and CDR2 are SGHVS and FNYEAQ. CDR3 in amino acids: CASSSTVSTEAFF. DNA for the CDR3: TGTGCCAGCAGCTCGACAGTCAGCACTGAAGCTTTCTTT. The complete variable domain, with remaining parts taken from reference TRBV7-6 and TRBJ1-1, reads GAGVSQSPRYKVTKRGQDVALRCDPISGHVSLYWYRQALGQGPEFLTYFNYEAQQDKSGLPNDRFSAERPEGSISTLTIQRTEQRDSAMYRCASSSTVSTEAFFGQGTRLTVV.

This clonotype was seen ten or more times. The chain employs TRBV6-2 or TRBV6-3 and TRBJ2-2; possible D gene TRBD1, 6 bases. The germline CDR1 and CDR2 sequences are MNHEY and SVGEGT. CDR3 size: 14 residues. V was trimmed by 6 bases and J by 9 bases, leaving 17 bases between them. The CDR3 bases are TGTGCCAGCAGCCGGCAGGGGCAAGCGTGGGAGCTGTTTTTT. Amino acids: CASSRQGQAWELFF.

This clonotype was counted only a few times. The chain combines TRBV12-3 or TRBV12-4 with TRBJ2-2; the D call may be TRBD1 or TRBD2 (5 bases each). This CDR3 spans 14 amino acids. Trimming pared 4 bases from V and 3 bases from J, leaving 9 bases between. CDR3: CASSSGRDTGELFF. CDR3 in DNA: TGTGCCAGCAGTTCGGGACGAGACACCGGGGAGCTGTTTTTT.

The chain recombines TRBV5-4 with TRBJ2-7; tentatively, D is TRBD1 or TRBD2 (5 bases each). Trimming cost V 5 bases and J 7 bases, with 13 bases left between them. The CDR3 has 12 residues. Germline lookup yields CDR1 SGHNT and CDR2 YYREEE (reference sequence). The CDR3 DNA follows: TGTGCCAGCAGACCTGGGGGTCAGGAGCAGTACGTC. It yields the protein CASRPGGQEQYV.

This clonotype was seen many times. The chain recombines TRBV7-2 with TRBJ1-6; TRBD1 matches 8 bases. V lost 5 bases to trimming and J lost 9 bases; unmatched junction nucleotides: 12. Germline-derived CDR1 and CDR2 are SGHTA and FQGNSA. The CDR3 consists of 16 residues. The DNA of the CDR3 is TGTGCCAGCAGCCTCCCTGGACAGGGAACTAGTTCACCCCTCCACTTT. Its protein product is CASSLPGQGTSSPLHF.

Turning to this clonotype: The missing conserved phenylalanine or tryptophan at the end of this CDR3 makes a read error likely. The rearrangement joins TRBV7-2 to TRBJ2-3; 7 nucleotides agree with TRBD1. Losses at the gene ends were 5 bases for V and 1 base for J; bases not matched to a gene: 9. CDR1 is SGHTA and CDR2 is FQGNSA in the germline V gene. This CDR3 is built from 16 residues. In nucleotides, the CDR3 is TGTGCCAGCAGCCCTCAGCGGACAGGAGGCACAGATACGCAGTATTAT. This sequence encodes CASSPQRTGGTDTQYY.

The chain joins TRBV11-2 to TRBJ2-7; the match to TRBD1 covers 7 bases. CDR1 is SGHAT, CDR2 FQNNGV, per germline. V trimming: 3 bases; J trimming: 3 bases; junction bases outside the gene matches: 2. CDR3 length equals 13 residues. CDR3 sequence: CASSFTGDYEQYV. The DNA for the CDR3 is TGTGCCAGCAGCTTTACAGGGGACTACGAGCAGTACGTC.

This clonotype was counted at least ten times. In DNA form, the CDR3 reads TGTGCCAGCAGCAACACCCGGGACAGGGGGCGCCTGGATGAAAAACTGTTTTTT. Translation gives CASSNTRDRGRLDEKLFF. The V call is TRBV7-8, the J call TRBJ1-4; TRBD1 agrees at 12 bases. Germline CDR1 reads SGHVS; CDR2 reads FQNEAQ. This CDR3 has 18 amino acids. The junction had 13 bases not matched to a gene; V was cut back by 5 bases and J by 6 bases.

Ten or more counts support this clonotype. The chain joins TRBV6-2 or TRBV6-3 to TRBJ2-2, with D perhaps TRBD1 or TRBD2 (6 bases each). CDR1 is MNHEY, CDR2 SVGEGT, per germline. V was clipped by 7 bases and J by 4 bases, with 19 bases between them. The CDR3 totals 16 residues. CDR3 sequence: CASTTAFGGPTGELFF. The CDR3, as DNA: TGTGCCAGCACGACCGCTTTCGGGGGCCCCACCGGGGAGCTGTTTTTT.

CDR3 region: CASSFFSGPTSPLHF. The CDR3 nucleotides are TGTGCCAGCAGCTTCTTCTCAGGCCCCACGTCCCCCCTCCACTTT. This chain links TRBV7-2 with TRBJ1-6; no definite D call. This CDR3 is built from 15 residues. Looked up from germline, CDR1 is SGHTA and CDR2 is FQGNSA. The V gene lost 3 bases and the J gene lost 13 bases, with 19 bases spanning the gap.

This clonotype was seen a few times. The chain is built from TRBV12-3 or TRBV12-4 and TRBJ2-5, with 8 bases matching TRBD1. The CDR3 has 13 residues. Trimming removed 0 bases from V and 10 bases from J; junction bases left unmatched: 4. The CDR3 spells CASSLALQGVQYF. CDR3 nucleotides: TGTGCCAGCAGTTTAGCGCTACAGGGGGTCCAGTACTTC.

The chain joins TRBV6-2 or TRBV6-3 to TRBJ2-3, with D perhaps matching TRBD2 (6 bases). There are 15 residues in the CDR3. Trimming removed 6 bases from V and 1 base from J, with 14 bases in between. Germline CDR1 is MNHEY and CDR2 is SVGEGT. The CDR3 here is CASRLGGRGTDTQYF. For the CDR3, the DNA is TGTGCCAGCAGACTCGGGGGAAGAGGCACAGATACGCAGTATTTT.

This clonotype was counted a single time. The CDR3: CASSRAPSGNQPQHF. For the CDR3, the DNA is TGTGCCAGCAGTCGAGCGCCTAGTGGCAATCAGCCCCAGCATTTT. The gene calls are TRBV12-3 or TRBV12-4 and TRBJ1-5, with unresolved D. Trimming left V 5 bases short and J 2 bases short, with 13 bases between. This CDR3 has 15 amino acids.

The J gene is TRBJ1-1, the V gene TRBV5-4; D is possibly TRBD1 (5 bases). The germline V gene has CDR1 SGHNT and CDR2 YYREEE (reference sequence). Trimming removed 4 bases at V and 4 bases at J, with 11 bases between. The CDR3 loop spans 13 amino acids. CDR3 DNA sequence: TGTGCCAGCAGCAGGGGTTGGGGCACTGAAGCTTTCTTT. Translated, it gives CASSRGWGTEAFF.

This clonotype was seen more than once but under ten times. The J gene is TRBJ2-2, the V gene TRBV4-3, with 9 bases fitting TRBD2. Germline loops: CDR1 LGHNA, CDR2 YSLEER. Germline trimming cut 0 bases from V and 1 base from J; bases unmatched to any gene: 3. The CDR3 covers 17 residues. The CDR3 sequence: CASSQEPSGVNTGELFF. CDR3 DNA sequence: TGCGCCAGCAGCCAAGAGCCTAGCGGGGTGAACACCGGGGAGCTGTTTTTT.

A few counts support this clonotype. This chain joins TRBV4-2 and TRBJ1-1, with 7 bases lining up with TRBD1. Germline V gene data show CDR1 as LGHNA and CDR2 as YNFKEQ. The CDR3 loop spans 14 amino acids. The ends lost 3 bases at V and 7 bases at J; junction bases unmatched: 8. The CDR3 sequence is CASSHVTGTVEAFF. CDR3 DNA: TGTGCCAGCAGCCATGTGACAGGGACGGTTGAAGCTTTCTTT.

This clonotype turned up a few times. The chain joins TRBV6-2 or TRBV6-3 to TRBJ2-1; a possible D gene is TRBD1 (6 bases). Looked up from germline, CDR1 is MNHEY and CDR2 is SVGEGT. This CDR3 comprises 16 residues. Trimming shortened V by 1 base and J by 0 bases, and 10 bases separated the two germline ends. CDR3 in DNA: TGTGCCAGCAGTTACTTGGTCAGGGGCTCCTACAATGAGCAGTTCTTC. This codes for CASSYLVRGSYNEQFF.

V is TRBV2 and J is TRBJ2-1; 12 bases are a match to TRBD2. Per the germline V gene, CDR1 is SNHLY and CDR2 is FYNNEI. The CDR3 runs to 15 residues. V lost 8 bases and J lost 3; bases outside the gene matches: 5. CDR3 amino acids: CASVGLAGNYNEQFF. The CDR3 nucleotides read TGTGCCAGCGTAGGACTAGCGGGGAACTACAATGAGCAGTTCTTC.

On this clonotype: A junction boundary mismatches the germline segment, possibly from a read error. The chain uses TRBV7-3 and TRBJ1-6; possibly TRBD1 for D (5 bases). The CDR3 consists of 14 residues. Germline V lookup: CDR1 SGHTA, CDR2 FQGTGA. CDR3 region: CVSSLNRGNSPLHF. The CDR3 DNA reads TGTGTCAGCAGCTTGAATCGGGGGAATTCACCCCTCCACTTT. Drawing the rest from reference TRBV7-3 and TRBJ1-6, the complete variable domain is GAGVSQTPSNKVTEKGKYVELRCDPISGHTALYWYRQSLGQGPEFLIYFQGTGAADDSGLPNDRFFAVRPEGSVSTLKIQRTERGDSAVYLCVSSLNRGNSPLHFGNGTRLTVT.

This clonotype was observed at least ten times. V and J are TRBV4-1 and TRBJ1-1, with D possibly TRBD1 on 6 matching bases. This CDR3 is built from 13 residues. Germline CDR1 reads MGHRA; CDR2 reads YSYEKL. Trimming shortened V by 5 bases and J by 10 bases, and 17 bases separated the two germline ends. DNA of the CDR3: TGCGCCAGCAGCGCTACAGGGAGAGGAATAGCTTTCTTT. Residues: CASSATGRGIAFF.

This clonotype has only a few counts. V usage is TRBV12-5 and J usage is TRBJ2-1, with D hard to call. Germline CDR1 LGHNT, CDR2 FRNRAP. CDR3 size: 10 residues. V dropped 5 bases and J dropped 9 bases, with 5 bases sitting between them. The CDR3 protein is CASGGREQFF. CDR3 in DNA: TGTGCTAGTGGTGGCCGTGAGCAGTTCTTC.

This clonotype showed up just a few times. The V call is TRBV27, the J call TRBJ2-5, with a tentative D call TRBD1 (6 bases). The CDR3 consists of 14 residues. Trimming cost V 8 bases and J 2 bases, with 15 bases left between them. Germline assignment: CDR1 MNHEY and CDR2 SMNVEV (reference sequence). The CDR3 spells CASRFVDRQETQYF. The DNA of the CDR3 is TGTGCCAGCCGCTTCGTGGACAGACAAGAGACCCAGTACTTC.

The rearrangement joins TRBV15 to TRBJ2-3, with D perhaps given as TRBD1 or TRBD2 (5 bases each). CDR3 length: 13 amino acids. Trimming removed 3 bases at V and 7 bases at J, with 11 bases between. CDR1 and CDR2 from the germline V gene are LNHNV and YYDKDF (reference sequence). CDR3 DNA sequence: TGTGCCACCAGCAGGGACATCGGGAATACGCAGTATTTT. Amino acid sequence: CATSRDIGNTQYF.

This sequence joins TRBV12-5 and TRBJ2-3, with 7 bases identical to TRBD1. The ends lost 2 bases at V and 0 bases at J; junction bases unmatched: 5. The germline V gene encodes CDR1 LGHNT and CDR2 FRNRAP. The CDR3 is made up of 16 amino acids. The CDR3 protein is CASGLHRDSSTDTQYF. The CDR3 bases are TGTGCTAGTGGTTTGCACCGGGACAGTAGCACAGATACGCAGTATTTT.

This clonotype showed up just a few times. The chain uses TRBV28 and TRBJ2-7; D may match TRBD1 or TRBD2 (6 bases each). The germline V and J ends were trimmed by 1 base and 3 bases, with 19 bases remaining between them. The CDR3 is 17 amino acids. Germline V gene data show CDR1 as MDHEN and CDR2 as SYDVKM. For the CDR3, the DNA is TGTGCCAGCAGTTTATCGAGAGCGACGGGGGCAAGCTACGAGCAGTACTTC. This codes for CASSLSRATGASYEQYF.

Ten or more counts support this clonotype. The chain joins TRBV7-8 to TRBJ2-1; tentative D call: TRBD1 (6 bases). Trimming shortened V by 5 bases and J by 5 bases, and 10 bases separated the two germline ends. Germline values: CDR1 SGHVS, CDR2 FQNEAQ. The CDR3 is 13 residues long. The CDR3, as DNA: TGTGCCAGCAGCACCGGGACACACAATGAGCAGTTCTTC. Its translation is CASSTGTHNEQFF.

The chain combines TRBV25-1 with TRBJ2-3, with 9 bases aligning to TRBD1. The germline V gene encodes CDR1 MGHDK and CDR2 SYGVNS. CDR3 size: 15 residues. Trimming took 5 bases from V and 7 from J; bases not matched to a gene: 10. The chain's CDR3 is CASSSPGQGGHTQYF. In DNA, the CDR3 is TGTGCCAGCAGTTCTCCGGGACAGGGTGGGCATACGCAGTATTTT.

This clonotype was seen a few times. CDR3 sequence reads: CASSQASGTGNYNEQFF. In nucleotides, the CDR3 is TGCGCCAGCAGCCAAGCATCCGGGACAGGGAACTACAATGAGCAGTTCTTC. This chain links TRBV4-1 with TRBJ2-1; 9 bases are a match to TRBD1. V was pared by 1 base and J by 3 bases, with 7 bases of the junction left unmatched. CDR1 MGHRA and CDR2 YSYEKL come from the germline V gene. CDR3 length: 17 residues.